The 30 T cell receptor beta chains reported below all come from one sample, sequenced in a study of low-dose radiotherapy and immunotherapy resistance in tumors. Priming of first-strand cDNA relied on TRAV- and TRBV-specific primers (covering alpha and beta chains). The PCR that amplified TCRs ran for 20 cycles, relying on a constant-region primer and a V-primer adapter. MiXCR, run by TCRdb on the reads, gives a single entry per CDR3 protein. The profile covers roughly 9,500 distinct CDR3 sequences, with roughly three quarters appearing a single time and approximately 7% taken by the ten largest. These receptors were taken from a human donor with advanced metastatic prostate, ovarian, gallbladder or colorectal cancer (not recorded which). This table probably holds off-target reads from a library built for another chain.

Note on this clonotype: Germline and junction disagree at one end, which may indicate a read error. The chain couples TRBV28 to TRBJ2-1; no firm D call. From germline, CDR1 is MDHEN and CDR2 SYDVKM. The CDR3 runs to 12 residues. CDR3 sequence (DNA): TGTGCCAGCAATTTATTGGACAATGAGCAGTTCTTC. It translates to CASNLLDNEQFF.

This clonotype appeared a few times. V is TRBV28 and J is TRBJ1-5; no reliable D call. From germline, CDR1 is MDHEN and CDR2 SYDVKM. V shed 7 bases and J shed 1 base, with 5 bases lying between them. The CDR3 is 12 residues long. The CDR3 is CASMQSNQPQHF. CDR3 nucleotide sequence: TGTGCCAGCATGCAGAGCAATCAGCCCCAGCATTTT.

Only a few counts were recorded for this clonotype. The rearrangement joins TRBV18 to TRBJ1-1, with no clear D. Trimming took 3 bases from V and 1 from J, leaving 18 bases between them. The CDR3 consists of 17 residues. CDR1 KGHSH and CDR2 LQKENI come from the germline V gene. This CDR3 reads CASSPVMLRASNTEAFF. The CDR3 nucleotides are TGTGCCAGCTCACCTGTTATGCTCCGAGCGTCGAACACTGAAGCTTTCTTT. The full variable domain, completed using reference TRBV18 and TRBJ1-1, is NAGVMQNPRHLVRRRGQEARLRCSPMKGHSHVYWYRQLPEEGLKFMVYLQKENIIDESGMPKERFSAEFPKEGPSILRIQQVVRGDSAAYFCASSPVMLRASNTEAFFGQGTRLTVV.

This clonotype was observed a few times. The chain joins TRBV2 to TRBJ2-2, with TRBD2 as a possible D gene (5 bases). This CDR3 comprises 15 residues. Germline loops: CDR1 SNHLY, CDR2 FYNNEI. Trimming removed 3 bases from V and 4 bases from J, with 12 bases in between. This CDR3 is CASSERVGITGELFF. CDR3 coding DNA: TGTGCCAGCAGTGAGAGGGTGGGAATCACCGGGGAGCTGTTTTTT.

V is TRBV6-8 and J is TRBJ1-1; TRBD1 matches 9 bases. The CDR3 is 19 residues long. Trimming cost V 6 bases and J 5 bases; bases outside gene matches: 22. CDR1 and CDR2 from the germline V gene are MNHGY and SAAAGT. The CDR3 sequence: CASSNVRDREGEDPTEAFF. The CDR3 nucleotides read TGTGCCAGCAGCAACGTCCGGGACAGGGAGGGGGAAGATCCGACTGAAGCTTTCTTT.

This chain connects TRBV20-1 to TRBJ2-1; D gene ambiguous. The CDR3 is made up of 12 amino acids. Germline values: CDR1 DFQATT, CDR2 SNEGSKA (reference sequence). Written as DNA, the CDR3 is TGCAGCGCTCAGACGGTACCCTCTGAGCAGTTCTTC. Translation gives CSAQTVPSEQFF.

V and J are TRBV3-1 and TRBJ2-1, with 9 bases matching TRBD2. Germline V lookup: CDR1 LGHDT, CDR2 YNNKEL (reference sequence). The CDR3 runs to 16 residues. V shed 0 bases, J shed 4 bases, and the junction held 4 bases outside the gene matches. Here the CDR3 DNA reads TGTGCCAGCAGCCAAGATCTTAGCGGGGGTTACAATGAGCAGTTCTTC. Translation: CASSQDLSGGYNEQFF.

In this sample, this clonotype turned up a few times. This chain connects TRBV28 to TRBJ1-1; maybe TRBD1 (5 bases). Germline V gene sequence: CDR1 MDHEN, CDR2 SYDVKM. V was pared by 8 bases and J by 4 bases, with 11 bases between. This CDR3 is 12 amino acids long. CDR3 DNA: TGTGCCAGCTCGCGGGGACTCACTGAAGCTTTCTTT. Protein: CASSRGLTEAFF.

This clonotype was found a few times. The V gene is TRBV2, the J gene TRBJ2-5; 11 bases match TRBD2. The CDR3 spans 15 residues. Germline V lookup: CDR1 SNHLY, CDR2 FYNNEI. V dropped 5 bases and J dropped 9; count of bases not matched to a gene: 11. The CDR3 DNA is TGTGCCAGCAGTCCGGGACTAGCGGCGCGTCTGGCCCAGTACTTC. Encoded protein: CASSPGLAARLAQYF.

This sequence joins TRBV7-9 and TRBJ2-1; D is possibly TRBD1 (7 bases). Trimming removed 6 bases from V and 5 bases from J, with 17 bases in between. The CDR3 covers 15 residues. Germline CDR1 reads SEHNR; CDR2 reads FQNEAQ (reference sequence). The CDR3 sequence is CASRSRTGLNNEQFF. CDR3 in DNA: TGTGCCAGCAGGTCGCGGACAGGACTAAACAATGAGCAGTTCTTC. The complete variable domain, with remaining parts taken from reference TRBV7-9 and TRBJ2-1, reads DTGVSQNPRHKITKRGQNVTFRCDPISEHNRLYWYRQTLGQGPEFLTYFQNEAQLEKSRLLSDRFSAERPKGSFSTLEIQRTEQGDSAMYLCASRSRTGLNNEQFFGPGTRLTVL.

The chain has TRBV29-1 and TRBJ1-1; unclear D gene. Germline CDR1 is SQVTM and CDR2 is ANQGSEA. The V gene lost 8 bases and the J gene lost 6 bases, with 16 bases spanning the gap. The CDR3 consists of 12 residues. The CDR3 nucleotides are TGCAGCACCCTCGGGGAGGGAGCTGAAGCTTTCTTT. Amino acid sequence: CSTLGEGAEAFF.

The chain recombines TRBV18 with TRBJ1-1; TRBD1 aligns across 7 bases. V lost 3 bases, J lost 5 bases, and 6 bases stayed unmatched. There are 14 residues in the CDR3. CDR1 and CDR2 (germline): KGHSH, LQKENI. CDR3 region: CASSPYDRETEAFF. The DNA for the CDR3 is TGTGCCAGCTCACCCTATGACAGGGAGACTGAAGCTTTCTTT.

The CDR3 coding sequence is TGTGCCAGCAGCTTGTCGGGGACGCAAGAGACCCAGTACTTC. This gives the protein CASSLSGTQETQYF. The rearrangement uses TRBV5-4 and TRBJ2-5; the D call may be TRBD1 or TRBD2 (5 bases each). The germline V gene encodes CDR1 SGHNT and CDR2 YYREEE (reference sequence). The CDR3 is made up of 14 amino acids. V was shortened by 1 base and J by 2 bases, with 9 bases between the two germline ends.

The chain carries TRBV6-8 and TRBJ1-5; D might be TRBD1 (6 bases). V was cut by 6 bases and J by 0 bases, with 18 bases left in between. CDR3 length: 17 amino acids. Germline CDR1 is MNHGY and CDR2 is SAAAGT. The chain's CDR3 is CASRPLPQGISNQPQHF. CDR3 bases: TGTGCCAGCAGACCATTGCCTCAGGGGATTAGCAATCAGCCCCAGCATTTT.

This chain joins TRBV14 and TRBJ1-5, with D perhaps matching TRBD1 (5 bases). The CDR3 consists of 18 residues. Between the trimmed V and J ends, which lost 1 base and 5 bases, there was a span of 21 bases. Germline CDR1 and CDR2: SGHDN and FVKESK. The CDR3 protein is CASSQVREGGRPDQPQHF. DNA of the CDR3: TGTGCCAGCAGCCAAGTCAGGGAGGGAGGTCGGCCGGATCAGCCCCAGCATTTT.

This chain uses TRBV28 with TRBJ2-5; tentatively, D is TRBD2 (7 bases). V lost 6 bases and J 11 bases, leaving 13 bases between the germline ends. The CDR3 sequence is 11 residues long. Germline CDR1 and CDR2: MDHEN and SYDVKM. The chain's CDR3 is CASSPGGPQYF. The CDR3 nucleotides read TGTGCCAGCAGCCCCGGGGGGCCGCAGTACTTC.

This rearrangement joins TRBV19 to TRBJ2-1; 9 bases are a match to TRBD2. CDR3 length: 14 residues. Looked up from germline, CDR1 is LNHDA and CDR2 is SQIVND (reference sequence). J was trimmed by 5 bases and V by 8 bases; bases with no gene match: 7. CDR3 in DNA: TGTGCCAGTCAGTCGGGACTAGCTAACAATGAGCAGTTCTTC. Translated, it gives CASQSGLANNEQFF.

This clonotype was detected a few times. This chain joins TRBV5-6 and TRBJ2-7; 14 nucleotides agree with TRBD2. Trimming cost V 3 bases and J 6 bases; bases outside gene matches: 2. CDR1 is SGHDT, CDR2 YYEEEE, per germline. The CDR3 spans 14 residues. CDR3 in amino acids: CASSSGLAGVEQYF. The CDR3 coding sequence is TGTGCCAGCAGCTCGGGACTAGCGGGAGTCGAGCAGTACTTC.

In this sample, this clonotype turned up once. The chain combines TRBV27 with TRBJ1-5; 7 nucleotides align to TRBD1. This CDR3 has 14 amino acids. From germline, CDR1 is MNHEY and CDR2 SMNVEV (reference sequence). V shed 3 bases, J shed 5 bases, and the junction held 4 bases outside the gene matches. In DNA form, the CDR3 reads TGTGCCAGCAGTTTCCGAGGGGGCGATCAGCCCCAGCATTTT. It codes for CASSFRGGDQPQHF.

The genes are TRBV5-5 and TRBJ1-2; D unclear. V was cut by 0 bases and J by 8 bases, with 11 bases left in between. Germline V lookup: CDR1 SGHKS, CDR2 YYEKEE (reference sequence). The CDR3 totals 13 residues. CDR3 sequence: CASSLGSTGGYTF. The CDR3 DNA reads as TGTGCCAGCAGCTTGGGCTCGACGGGAGGCTACACCTTC.

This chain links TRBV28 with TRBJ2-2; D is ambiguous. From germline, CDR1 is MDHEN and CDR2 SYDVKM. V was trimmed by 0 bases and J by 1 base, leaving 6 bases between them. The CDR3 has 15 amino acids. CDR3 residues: CASSLWHLNTGELFF. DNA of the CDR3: TGTGCCAGCAGTTTATGGCACTTGAACACCGGGGAGCTGTTTTTT.

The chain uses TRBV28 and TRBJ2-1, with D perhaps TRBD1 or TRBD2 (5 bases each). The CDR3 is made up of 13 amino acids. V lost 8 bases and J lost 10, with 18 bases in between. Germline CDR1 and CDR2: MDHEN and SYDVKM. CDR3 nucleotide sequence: TGTGCCAGCTCATCCGGGGCGGTTGACGAGCAGTTCTTC. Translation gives CASSSGAVDEQFF. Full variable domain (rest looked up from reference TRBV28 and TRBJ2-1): DVKVTQSSRYLVKRTGEKVFLECVQDMDHENMFWYRQDPGLGLRLIYFSYDVKMKEKGDIPEGYSVSREKKERFSLILESASTNQTSMYLCASSSGAVDEQFFGPGTRLTVL.

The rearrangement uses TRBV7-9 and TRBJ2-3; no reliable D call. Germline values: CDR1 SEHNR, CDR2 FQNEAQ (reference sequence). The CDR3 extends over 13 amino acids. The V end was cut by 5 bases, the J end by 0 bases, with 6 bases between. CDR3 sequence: CASSPTSTDTQYF. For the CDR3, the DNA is TGTGCCAGCAGCCCAACCAGCACAGATACGCAGTATTTT.

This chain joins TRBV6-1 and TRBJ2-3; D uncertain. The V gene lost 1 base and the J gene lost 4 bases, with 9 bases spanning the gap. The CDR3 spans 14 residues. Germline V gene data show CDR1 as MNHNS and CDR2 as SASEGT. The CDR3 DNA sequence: TGTGCCAGCAGTGAAGGGAGACCAGCAGATACGCAGTATTTT. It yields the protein CASSEGRPADTQYF.

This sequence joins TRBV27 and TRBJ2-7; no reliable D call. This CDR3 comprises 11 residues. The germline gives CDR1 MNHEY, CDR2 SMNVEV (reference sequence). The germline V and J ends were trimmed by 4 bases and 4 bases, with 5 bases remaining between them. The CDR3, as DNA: TGTGCCAGCAGTTCCAGATACGAGCAGTACTTC. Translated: CASSSRYEQYF.

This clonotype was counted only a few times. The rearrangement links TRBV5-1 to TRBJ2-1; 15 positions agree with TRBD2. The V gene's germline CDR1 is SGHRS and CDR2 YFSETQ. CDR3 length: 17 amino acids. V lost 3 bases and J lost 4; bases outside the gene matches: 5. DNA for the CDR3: TGCGCCAGCAGCTGGACTAGCGGGAGGGCGGGGTACAATGAGCAGTTCTTC. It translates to CASSWTSGRAGYNEQFF. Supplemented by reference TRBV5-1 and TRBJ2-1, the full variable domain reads KAGVTQTPRYLIKTRGQQVTLSCSPISGHRSVSWYQQTPGQGLQFLFEYFSETQRNKGNFPGRFSGRQFSNSRSEMNVSTLELGDSALYLCASSWTSGRAGYNEQFFGPGTRLTVL.

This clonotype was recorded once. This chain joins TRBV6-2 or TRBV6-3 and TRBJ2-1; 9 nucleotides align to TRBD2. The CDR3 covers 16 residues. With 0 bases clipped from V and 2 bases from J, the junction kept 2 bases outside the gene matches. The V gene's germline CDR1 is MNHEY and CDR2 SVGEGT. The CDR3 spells CASSYSKRGAYNEQFF. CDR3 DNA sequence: TGTGCCAGCAGTTACTCCAAGCGGGGGGCCTACAATGAGCAGTTCTTC.

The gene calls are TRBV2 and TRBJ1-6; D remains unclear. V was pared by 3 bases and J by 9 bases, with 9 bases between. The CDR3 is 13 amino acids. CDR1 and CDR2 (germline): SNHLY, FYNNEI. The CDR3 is CASSDSRGSPLHF. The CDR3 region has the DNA TGTGCCAGCAGTGACAGCCGCGGTTCACCCCTCCACTTT.

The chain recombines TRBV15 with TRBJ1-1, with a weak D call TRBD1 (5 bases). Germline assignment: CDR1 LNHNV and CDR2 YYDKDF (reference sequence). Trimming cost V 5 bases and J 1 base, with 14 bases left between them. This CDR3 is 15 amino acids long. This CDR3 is CATSPPSGGNTEAFF. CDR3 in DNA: TGTGCCACCAGCCCCCCGAGCGGGGGGAACACTGAAGCTTTCTTT.

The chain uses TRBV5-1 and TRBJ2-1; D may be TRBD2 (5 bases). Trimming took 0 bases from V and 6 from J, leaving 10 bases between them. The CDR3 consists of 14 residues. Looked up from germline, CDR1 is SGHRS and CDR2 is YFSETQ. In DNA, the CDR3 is TGCGCCAGCAGCTTGGTGTCCGGGATCAATGAGCAGTTCTTC. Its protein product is CASSLVSGINEQFF.